A single sample gave rise to the 25 T cell receptor beta chains below, sequenced in a study of technical replicates of blood from a handful of donors. The method was immunoSEQ multiplex PCR; TCRdb's version includes in-frame clones alone and lacks a portion of them. The repertoire holds roughly 70,000 clones, with around 96% as singletons. The sequenced sample consisted of T cells isolated from PBMCs. These receptors were collected from a human donor in good health.

The rearrangement joins TRBV19 to TRBJ1-4, with D possibly matching TRBD1 (6 bases). Germline CDR1 and CDR2: LNHDA and SQIVND (reference sequence). The CDR3 consists of 16 residues. The V end was cut by 7 bases, the J end by 8 bases, with 23 bases between. The CDR3 loop reads CASNQAAGDYWEKLFF. The CDR3 coding sequence is TGTGCCAGTAACCAGGCGGCAGGGGATTATTGGGAAAAACTGTTTTTT.

V usage is TRBV2 and J usage is TRBJ1-2; the match to TRBD1 covers 10 bases. V was pared by 3 bases and J by 6 bases, with 13 bases of the junction left unmatched. Germline V CDR1 and CDR2: SNHLY, FYNNEI. This CDR3 contains 17 residues. The CDR3, as DNA: TGTGCCAGCAGTGATCCAGACTCCGGGACAGGGGCTAATGGCTACACCTTC. Amino acids: CASSDPDSGTGANGYTF.

The chain uses TRBV4-1 and TRBJ2-5; possible D gene TRBD2, 5 bases. The CDR3 is 14 amino acids. The V end lost 2 bases, the J end lost 5 bases, and 12 bases lay between the germline ends. CDR1 and CDR2 from the germline V gene are MGHRA and YSYEKL. The CDR3 sequence is CASSQSGLKETQYF. In DNA, the CDR3 is TGCGCCAGCAGCCAAAGCGGCCTTAAGGAGACCCAGTACTTC.

The chain uses TRBV27 and TRBJ2-7; D perhaps matches TRBD2 (6 bases). This CDR3 region has 14 residues. Germline V lookup: CDR1 MNHEY, CDR2 SMNVEV (reference sequence). The V end was cut by 5 bases, the J end by 2 bases, with 13 bases between. In DNA form, the CDR3 reads TGTGCCAGCAGTCCCCTGGGCGGGACCTACGAGCAGTACTTC. Protein sequence: CASSPLGGTYEQYF.

The chain employs TRBV4-1 and TRBJ2-2; D may be TRBD1 (6 bases). Per the germline V gene, CDR1 is MGHRA and CDR2 is YSYEKL. This CDR3 comprises 15 residues. V dropped 1 base and J dropped 1 base, with 7 bases sitting between them. The CDR3 loop is CASSQVGQNTGELFF. The CDR3 DNA reads as TGCGCCAGCAGCCAAGTGGGACAGAACACCGGGGAGCTGTTTTTT.

The genes are TRBV5-8 and TRBJ1-5; the match to TRBD1 covers 7 bases. With 0 bases clipped from V and 7 bases from J, the junction kept 4 bases outside the gene matches. The germline V gene has CDR1 SGHTS and CDR2 YDEGEE. There are 14 residues in the CDR3. The DNA for the CDR3 is TGTGCCAGCAGCTTGGGGCAGGGGGACCAGCCCCAGCATTTT. Residues: CASSLGQGDQPQHF.

In its sample, this clone was seen once. V is TRBV6-6 and J is TRBJ2-2; possible D gene TRBD1, 5 bases. The CDR3 totals 12 residues. Trimming took 6 bases from V and 6 from J, leaving 8 bases between them. In germline, CDR1 is MNHNY, CDR2 SVGAGI (reference sequence). DNA of the CDR3: TGTGCCAGCAGACCAGGGTCCGGGGAGCTGTTTTTT. It codes for CASRPGSGELFF.

This sequence joins TRBV28 and TRBJ2-1; 11 bases agree with TRBD2. The CDR3 has 14 amino acids. Losses at the gene ends were 7 bases for V and 7 bases for J; bases not matched to a gene: 6. From germline, CDR1 is MDHEN and CDR2 SYDVKM. The CDR3 loop is CASKLAGEANEQFF. DNA for the CDR3: TGTGCCAGCAAACTAGCGGGAGAAGCTAATGAGCAGTTCTTC. Supplemented by reference TRBV28 and TRBJ2-1, the full variable domain reads DVKVTQSSRYLVKRTGEKVFLECVQDMDHENMFWYRQDPGLGLRLIYFSYDVKMKEKGDIPEGYSVSREKKERFSLILESASTNQTSMYLCASKLAGEANEQFFGPGTRLTVL.

V gene TRBV19 combines with J gene TRBJ1-1; the match to TRBD1 covers 9 bases. V trimming: 5 bases; J trimming: 1 base; junction bases outside the gene matches: 8. Germline CDR1 is LNHDA and CDR2 is SQIVND (reference sequence). The CDR3 runs 16 residues. CDR3 protein: CASSVQQGASNTEAFF. CDR3 nucleotides: TGTGCCAGTAGTGTCCAACAGGGGGCGTCGAACACTGAAGCTTTCTTT. Full variable domain (rest looked up from reference TRBV19 and TRBJ1-1): DGGITQSPKYLFRKEGQNVTLSCEQNLNHDAMYWYRQDPGQGLRLIYYSQIVNDFQKGDIAEGYSVSREKKESFPLTVTSAQKNPTAFYLCASSVQQGASNTEAFFGQGTRLTVV.

This clone was found once. This sequence joins TRBV19 and TRBJ1-1, with 7 bases aligning to TRBD1. The CDR3 length is 15 residues. V trimming: 4 bases; J trimming: 2 bases; junction bases outside the gene matches: 7. Germline CDR1 is LNHDA and CDR2 is SQIVND (reference sequence). The CDR3 reads CASSTSGTANTEAFF. DNA for the CDR3: TGTGCCAGTAGTACGTCCGGGACAGCTAACACTGAAGCTTTCTTT.

As DNA, the CDR3 is TGCGCCAGCAGCGGGCATCGCGGGGGCTACACCTTC. Protein sequence: CASSGHRGGYTF. V is TRBV4-3 and J is TRBJ1-2; the D is unclear. Germline values: CDR1 LGHNA, CDR2 YSLEER. The CDR3 length is 12 residues. Between the trimmed V and J ends, which lost 5 bases and 8 bases, there was a span of 12 bases.

This sequence joins TRBV5-1 and TRBJ2-1, with 7 bases lining up with TRBD2. V gave up 3 bases and J gave up 4 bases; unmatched junction bases: 7. Germline V gives CDR1 SGHRS, CDR2 YFSETQ. This CDR3 has 15 residues. The CDR3, as DNA: TGCGCCAGCAGCTCGGCCGGGACTACGTACAATGAGCAGTTCTTC. Translated, it gives CASSSAGTTYNEQFF.

This clone is a singleton in its sample. The chain links TRBV6-5 to TRBJ1-1; 8 nucleotides match TRBD1. This CDR3 is 13 amino acids long. The germline gives CDR1 MNHEY, CDR2 SVGAGI. J lost 3 bases, V lost 5 bases, and 2 bases had no gene match. The CDR3 region is CASSPQGDTEAFF. For the CDR3, the DNA is TGTGCCAGCAGTCCACAGGGGGACACTGAAGCTTTCTTT.

J is TRBJ2-2 and V is TRBV9, with D unresolved. Germline V CDR1 and CDR2: SGDLS, YYNGEE. V was pared by 0 bases and J by 6 bases, with 6 bases between. This CDR3 has 13 residues. The CDR3 sequence: CASSVGSPGELFF. CDR3 in DNA: TGTGCCAGCAGCGTAGGTAGCCCCGGGGAGCTGTTTTTT.

The V gene is TRBV4-2, the J gene TRBJ2-2; 7 nucleotides line up with TRBD1. In germline, CDR1 is LGHNA, CDR2 YNFKEQ. This CDR3 is built from 15 residues. V was pared by 4 bases and J by 6 bases, with 8 bases of the junction left unmatched. The DNA of the CDR3 is TGTGCCAGCAGCCCTACGGGACAGAGAGCCGGGGAGCTGTTTTTT. It codes for CASSPTGQRAGELFF.

V usage is TRBV2 and J usage is TRBJ1-2; no firm D call. Germline CDR1 and CDR2: SNHLY and FYNNEI. The CDR3 contains 13 residues. Deletions cut 6 bases from V and 5 bases from J, with 13 bases between. CDR3 residues: CASRAGSFYGYTF. Here the CDR3 DNA reads TGTGCCAGCAGGGCAGGTTCTTTTTATGGCTACACCTTC.

The rearrangement uses TRBV27 and TRBJ1-2; a weak D match, TRBD1 (5 bases). Germline loops: CDR1 MNHEY, CDR2 SMNVEV (reference sequence). The CDR3 consists of 14 residues. Trimming shortened V by 6 bases and J by 0 bases, and 11 bases separated the two germline ends. This CDR3 reads CASRRQSTNYGYTF. The CDR3 DNA follows: TGTGCCAGCAGAAGACAGAGCACTAACTATGGCTACACCTTC.

The chain employs TRBV9 and TRBJ2-3; maybe TRBD1 (7 bases). Germline loops: CDR1 SGDLS, CDR2 YYNGEE. The CDR3 spans 15 residues. The V end was cut by 3 bases, the J end by 3 bases, with 14 bases between. The chain's CDR3 is CASSGLGGLTDTQYF. The CDR3 DNA sequence: TGTGCCAGCAGCGGACTAGGGGGCCTTACAGATACGCAGTATTTT.

The CDR3 is CASSYERANNEQFF. The CDR3 DNA sequence: TGTGCCAGCAGTTACGAGAGAGCAAACAATGAGCAGTTCTTC. The chain carries TRBV6-5 and TRBJ2-1; D is undetermined. CDR3 length: 14 amino acids. Germline V CDR1 and CDR2: MNHEY, SVGAGI. V was pared by 2 bases and J by 5 bases, with 10 bases between.

This sequence joins TRBV15 and TRBJ1-1; 8 bases agree with TRBD1. Germline CDR1 reads LNHNV; CDR2 reads YYDKDF (reference sequence). CDR3 length: 14 amino acids. V lost 0 bases to trimming and J lost 11 bases; unmatched junction nucleotides: 8. CDR3 in DNA: TGTGCCACCAGCAGAGACCCGGGACAGGTTCATGCTTTCTTT. Its protein product is CATSRDPGQVHAFF.

The DNA for the CDR3 is TGTGCCTGGAGCACCACCCAGGGGAATCCCTACGAGCAGTACTTC. As protein: CAWSTTQGNPYEQYF. The V and J genes are TRBV30 and TRBJ2-5; D possibly corresponds to TRBD1 (6 bases). The DNA end favors TRBJ2-7, so the J call may be wrong. CDR1 GTSNPN and CDR2 SVGIG come from the germline V gene (reference sequence). This CDR3 comprises 15 residues.

This clone came up once. The V call is TRBV18, the J call TRBJ2-1, with 10 positions matching TRBD2. In germline, CDR1 is KGHSH, CDR2 LQKENI. V was pared by 3 bases and J by 3 bases, with 11 bases of the junction left unmatched. The CDR3 is 18 amino acids. CDR3 DNA: TGTGCCAGCTCACCGCAAATGGGGCTAGCGGGAGTCTACAATGAGCAGTTCTTC. This sequence encodes CASSPQMGLAGVYNEQFF.

V usage is TRBV5-1 and J usage is TRBJ2-1; weak D call: TRBD2 (5 bases). This CDR3 has 15 residues. The germline V gene has CDR1 SGHRS and CDR2 YFSETQ. V lost 2 bases, J lost 5 bases, and 14 bases lay in between. The CDR3 region has the DNA TGCGCCAGCAGCTTAGTAAGCGGCACCCACAATGAGCAGTTCTTC. This encodes CASSLVSGTHNEQFF.

The chain has TRBV11-2 and TRBJ2-3; D gene uncertain. The ends were cut back, 4 bases at V and 0 bases at J, with 11 bases in the middle. Germline CDR1 reads SGHAT; CDR2 reads FQNNGV. CDR3 length: 15 residues. For the CDR3, the DNA is TGTGCCAGCAGCTACATTCCCGGGAGCACAGATACGCAGTATTTT. Translation gives CASSYIPGSTDTQYF.

The chain recombines TRBV6-1 with TRBJ2-5, with 10 nucleotides matching TRBD1. V lost 3 bases, J lost 7 bases, and 5 bases stayed unmatched. The CDR3 totals 14 residues. Germline V gives CDR1 MNHNS, CDR2 SASEGT. This CDR3 reads CASSEDRGFGTQYF. The CDR3 DNA follows: TGTGCCAGCAGTGAGGACAGGGGGTTCGGGACCCAGTACTTC.